Given below is one T cell receptor (beta chain) in context. The data were produced by immunoSEQ multiplex PCR, yet TCRdb's version contains in-frame clones alone and is incomplete. There are 55,000 to 85,000 clones in the sample; around 67% occur only once, and roughly 23% lies in the top ten. The data were taken from a study of blood T cell repertoires in COVID-19. About the study: COVID-19 samples from acute and convalescent phases originated in the United States, Italy and Spain.

This CDR3 comprises 14 residues. Trimming left V 0 bases short and J 2 bases short, with 5 bases between. Per the germline V gene, CDR1 is SGDLS and CDR2 is YYNGEE. V and J are TRBV9 and TRBJ2-2; D unclear. This TCR was recovered from a man aged 55 to 69 with acute or convalescent COVID-19. Source material: peripheral blood. The CDR3 reads CASSVAGNTGELFF. CDR3 nucleotides: TGTGCCAGCAGCGTAGCAGGAAACACCGGGGAGCTGTTTTTT.